The sequence of this TCR beta chain was determined in a study of CXCR3-negative and CXCR3-positive naive CD8 T cells. Study results and caveats: Comparably high diversity was seen in both naive subsets, and much lower diversity in memory CD8+ cells.

Per the germline V gene, CDR1 is MNHEY and CDR2 is SVGEGT. The CDR3 extends over 14 amino acids. The study made its TRB cDNA libraries by 5' RACE, adding UMI labels. Reanalyzing the 5' RACE reads, TCRdb keeps one entry per CDR3 protein, without DNA. The sample has approximately 56,000 distinct CDR3 sequences. As for this clonotype: As yet, its antigen is unknown.

Material: naive CXCR3- CD8+ T cells from blood. The subset denotes: CD45RO-CCR7+CD27+CD95- naive CD8+ T cells lacking CXCR3 (TNR3-). The source of this sequence is a human donor in good health. Some clones in this sample may be carry-over from other donors' samples. The rearrangement links TRBV6-2 or TRBV6-3 to TRBJ2-1; TCRdb designates TRBD2, a call that cannot be tested without DNA. CDR3 in amino acids: CASSYGTSGYEQFF.